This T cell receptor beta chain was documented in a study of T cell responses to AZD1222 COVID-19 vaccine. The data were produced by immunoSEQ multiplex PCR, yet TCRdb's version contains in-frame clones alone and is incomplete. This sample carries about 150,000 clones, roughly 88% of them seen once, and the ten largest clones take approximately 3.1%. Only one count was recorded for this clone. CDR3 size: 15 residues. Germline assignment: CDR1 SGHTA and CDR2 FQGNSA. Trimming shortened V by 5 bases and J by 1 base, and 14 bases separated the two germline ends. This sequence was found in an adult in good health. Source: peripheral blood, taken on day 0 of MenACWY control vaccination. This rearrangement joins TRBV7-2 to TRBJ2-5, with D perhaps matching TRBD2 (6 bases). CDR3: CASSKGGALQETQYF. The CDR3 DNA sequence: TGTGCCAGCAGCAAAGGAGGGGCGCTCCAAGAGACCCAGTACTTC.